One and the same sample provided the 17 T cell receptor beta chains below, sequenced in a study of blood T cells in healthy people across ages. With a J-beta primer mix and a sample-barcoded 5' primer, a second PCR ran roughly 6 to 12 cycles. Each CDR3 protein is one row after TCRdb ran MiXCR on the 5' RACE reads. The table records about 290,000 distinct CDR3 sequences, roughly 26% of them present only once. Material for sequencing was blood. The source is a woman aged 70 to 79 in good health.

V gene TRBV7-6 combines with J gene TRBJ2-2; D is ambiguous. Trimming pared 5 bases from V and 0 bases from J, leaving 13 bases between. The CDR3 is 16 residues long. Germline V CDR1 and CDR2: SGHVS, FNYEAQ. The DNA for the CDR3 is TGTGCCAGCAGCCACAGACCGACTGCGAACACCGGGGAGCTGTTTTTT. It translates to CASSHRPTANTGELFF.

CDR3 bases: TGCGCCAGCAGCTTGCCAGGCGGGGGTTACAATGAGCAGTTCTTC. Its protein is CASSLPGGGYNEQFF. The chain uses TRBV5-1 and TRBJ2-1, with 7 bases matching TRBD2. The ends lost 1 base at V and 4 bases at J; junction bases unmatched: 5. The CDR3 is 15 residues long. The V gene's germline CDR1 is SGHRS and CDR2 YFSETQ.

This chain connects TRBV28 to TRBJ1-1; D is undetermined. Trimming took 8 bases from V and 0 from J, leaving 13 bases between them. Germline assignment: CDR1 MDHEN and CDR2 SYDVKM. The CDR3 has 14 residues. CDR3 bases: TGTGCCAGCGGCCTGGGCCTTATGAACACTGAAGCTTTCTTT. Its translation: CASGLGLMNTEAFF.

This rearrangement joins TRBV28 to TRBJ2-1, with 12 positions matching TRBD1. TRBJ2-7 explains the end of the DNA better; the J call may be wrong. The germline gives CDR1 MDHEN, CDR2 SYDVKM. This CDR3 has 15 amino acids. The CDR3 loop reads CASSSGTGGWYEQYF. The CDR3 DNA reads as TGTGCCAGCAGTTCAGGGACAGGGGGCTGGTACGAGCAGTACTTC.

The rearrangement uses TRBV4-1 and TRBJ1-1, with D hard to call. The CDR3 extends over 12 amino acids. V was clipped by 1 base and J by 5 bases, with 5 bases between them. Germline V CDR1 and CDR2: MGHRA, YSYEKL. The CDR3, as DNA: TGCGCCAGCAGCCAAGGGGAGACTGAAGCTTTCTTT. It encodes CASSQGETEAFF.

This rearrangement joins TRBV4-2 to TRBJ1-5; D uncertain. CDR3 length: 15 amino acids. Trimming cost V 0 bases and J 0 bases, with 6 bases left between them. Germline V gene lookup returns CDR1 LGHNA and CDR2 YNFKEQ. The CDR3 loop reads CASSQDHLSNQPQHF. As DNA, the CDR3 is TGTGCCAGCAGCCAAGATCACCTTAGCAATCAGCCCCAGCATTTT.

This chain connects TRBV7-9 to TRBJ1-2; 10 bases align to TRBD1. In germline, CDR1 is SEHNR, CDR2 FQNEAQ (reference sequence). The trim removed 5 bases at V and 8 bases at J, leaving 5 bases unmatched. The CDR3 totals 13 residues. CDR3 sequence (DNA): TGTGCCAGCAGCGGGGACAGGGGTGGAGGCTACACCTTC. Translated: CASSGDRGGGYTF.

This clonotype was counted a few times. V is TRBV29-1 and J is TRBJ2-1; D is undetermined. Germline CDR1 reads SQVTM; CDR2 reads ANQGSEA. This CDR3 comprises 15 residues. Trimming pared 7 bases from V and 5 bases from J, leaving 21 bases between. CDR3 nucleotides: TGCAGCGGCCGTCTACCTACTTCAGGAGACAATGAGCAGTTCTTC. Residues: CSGRLPTSGDNEQFF.

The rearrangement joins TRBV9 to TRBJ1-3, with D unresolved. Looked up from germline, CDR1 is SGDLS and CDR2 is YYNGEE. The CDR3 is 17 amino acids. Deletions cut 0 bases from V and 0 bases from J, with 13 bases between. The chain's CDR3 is CASSVDGRSISGNTIYF. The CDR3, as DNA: TGTGCCAGCAGCGTAGATGGACGGTCGATCTCTGGAAACACCATATATTTT.

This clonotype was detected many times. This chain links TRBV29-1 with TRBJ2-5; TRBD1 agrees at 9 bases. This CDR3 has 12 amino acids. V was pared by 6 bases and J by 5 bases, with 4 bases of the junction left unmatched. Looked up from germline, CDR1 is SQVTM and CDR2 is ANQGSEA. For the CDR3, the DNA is TGCAGCGTGGACAGGGGTCGGGAGACCCAGTACTTC. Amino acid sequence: CSVDRGRETQYF.

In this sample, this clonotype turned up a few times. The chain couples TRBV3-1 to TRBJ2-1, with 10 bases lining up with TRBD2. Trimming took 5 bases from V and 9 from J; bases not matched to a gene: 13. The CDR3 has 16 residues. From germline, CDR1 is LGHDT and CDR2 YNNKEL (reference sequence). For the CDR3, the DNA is TGTGCCAGCAGCTCCTCCGGGCTAGCGGGAGTTGGTGAGCAGTTCTTC. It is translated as CASSSSGLAGVGEQFF.

The CDR3 sequence is CSVGLPGATYEQYF. The CDR3 coding sequence is TGCAGCGTTGGATTACCAGGGGCCACCTACGAGCAGTACTTC. The rearrangement joins TRBV29-1 to TRBJ2-7, with TRBD1 as a possible D gene (6 bases). Germline lookup yields CDR1 SQVTM and CDR2 ANQGSEA. Deletions cut 4 bases from V and 2 bases from J, with 15 bases between. The CDR3 runs to 14 residues.

The CDR3 loop reads CSVVLTGAHNEQFF. As DNA, the CDR3 is TGCAGCGTTGTTCTAACGGGAGCCCACAATGAGCAGTTCTTC. The chain recombines TRBV29-1 with TRBJ2-1; a weak D match, TRBD2 (6 bases). This CDR3 comprises 14 residues. The germline CDR1 and CDR2 sequences are SQVTM and ANQGSEA. Trimming removed 4 bases from V and 5 bases from J, with 15 bases in between.

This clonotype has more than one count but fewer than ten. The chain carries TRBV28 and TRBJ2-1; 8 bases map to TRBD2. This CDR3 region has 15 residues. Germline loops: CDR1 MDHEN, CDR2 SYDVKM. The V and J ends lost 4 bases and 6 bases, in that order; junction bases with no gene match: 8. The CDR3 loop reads CASSYSGTFTNEQFF. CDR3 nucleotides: TGTGCCAGCAGTTATAGCGGGACCTTTACCAATGAGCAGTTCTTC.

CDR3 sequence: CASGLGQGNTDTQYF. CDR3 bases: TGTGCTAGTGGTTTGGGACAGGGGAACACAGATACGCAGTATTTT. The chain links TRBV12-5 to TRBJ2-3, with 8 bases aligning to TRBD1. In germline, CDR1 is LGHNT, CDR2 FRNRAP. This CDR3 is 15 amino acids long. V dropped 1 base and J dropped 2; count of bases not matched to a gene: 2.

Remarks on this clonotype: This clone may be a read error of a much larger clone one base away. In DNA, the CDR3 is TGTGCCAGCAGCGCACGGGAAGACGGGGAGCTGTTTTTT. It codes for CASSAREDGELFF. V is TRBV9 and J is TRBJ2-2; tentatively, D is TRBD2 (5 bases). The CDR3 is 13 amino acids. CDR1 SGDLS and CDR2 YYNGEE come from the germline V gene. The V end lost 3 bases, the J end lost 7 bases, and 10 bases lay between the germline ends.

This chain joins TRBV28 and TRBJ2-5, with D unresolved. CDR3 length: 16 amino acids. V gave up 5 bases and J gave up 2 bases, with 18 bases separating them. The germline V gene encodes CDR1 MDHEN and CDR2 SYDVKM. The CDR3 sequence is CASSIGPHLSQETQYF. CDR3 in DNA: TGTGCCAGCAGTATAGGACCTCATCTCAGTCAAGAGACCCAGTACTTC.